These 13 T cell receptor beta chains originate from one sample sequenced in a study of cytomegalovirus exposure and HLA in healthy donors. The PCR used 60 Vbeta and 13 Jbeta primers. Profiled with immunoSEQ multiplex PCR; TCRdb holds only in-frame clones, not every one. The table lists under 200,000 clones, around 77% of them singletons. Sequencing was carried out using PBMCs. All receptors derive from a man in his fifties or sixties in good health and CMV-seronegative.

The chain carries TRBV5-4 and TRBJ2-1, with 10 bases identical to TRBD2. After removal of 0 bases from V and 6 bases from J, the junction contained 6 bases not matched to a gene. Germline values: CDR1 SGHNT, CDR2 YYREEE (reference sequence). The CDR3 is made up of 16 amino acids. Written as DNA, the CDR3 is TGTGCCAGCAGCTTGGATCTAGCGGGGGAGCTCAATGAGCAGTTCTTC. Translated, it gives CASSLDLAGELNEQFF.

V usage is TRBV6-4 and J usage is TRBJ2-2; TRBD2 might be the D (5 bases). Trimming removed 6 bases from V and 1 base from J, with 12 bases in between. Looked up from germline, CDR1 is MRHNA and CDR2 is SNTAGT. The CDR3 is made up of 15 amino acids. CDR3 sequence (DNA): TGTGCCAGCAGAGAGTCTGCGGGGAACACCGGGGAGCTGTTTTTT. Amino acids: CASRESAGNTGELFF.

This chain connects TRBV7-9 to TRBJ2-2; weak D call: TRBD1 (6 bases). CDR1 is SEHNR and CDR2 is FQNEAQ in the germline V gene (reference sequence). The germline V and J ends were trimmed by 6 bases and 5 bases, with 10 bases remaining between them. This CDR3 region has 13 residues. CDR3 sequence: CASSNTGTGELFF. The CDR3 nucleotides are TGTGCCAGCAGTAACACAGGGACCGGGGAGCTGTTTTTT.

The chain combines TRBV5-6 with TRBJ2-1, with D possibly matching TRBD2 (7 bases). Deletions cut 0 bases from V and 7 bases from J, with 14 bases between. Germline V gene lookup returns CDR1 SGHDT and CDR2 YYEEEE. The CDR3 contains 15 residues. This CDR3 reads CASSLGGGGYNEQFF. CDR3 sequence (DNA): TGTGCCAGCAGCTTGGGCGGCGGGGGCTATAATGAGCAGTTCTTC.

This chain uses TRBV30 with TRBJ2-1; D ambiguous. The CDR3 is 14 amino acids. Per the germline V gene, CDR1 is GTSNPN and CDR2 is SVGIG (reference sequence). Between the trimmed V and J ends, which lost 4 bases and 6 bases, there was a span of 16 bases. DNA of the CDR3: TGTGCCTGGAATAGAGGTGGCCTTTTCAATGAGCAGTTCTTC. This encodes CAWNRGGLFNEQFF.

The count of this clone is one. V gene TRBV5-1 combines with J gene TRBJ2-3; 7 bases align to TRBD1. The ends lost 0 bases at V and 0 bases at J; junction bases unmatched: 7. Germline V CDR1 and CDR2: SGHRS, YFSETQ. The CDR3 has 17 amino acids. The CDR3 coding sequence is TGCGCCAGCAGCTTGGAGGGGACAGCGATTAGCACAGATACGCAGTATTTT. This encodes CASSLEGTAISTDTQYF.

CDR3 nucleotides: TGTGCCTGGAGTGAGGCAGGGAGGTACAATGAGCAGTTCTTC. It codes for CAWSEAGRYNEQFF. The chain links TRBV30 to TRBJ2-1, with TRBD2 as a possible D gene (6 bases). CDR3 length equals 14 residues. Trimming removed 1 base at V and 4 bases at J, with 11 bases between. Germline V lookup: CDR1 GTSNPN, CDR2 SVGIG (reference sequence).

The CDR3 bases are TGTGCCAGCAGCTCTGACAGAATTAGCAATCAGCCCCAGCATTTT. Encoded protein: CASSSDRISNQPQHF. The chain recombines TRBV7-2 with TRBJ1-5; TRBD1 might be the D (5 bases). The length of the CDR3 is 15 residues. Germline V gene lookup returns CDR1 SGHTA and CDR2 FQGNSA. The V gene lost 4 bases and the J gene lost 0 bases, with 10 bases spanning the gap.

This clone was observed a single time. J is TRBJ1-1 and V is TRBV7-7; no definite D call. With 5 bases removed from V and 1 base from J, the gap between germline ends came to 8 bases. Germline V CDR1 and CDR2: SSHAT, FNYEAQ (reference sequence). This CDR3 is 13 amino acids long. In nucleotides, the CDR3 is TGTGCCAGCAGCCGTGCGGAGAACACTGAAGCTTTCTTT. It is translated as CASSRAENTEAFF.

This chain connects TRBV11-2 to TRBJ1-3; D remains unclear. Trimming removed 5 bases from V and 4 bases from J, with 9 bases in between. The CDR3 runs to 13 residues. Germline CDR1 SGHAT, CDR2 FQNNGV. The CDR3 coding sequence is TGTGCCAGCAGCCTATTTAGCGGAAACACCATATATTTT. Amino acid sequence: CASSLFSGNTIYF.

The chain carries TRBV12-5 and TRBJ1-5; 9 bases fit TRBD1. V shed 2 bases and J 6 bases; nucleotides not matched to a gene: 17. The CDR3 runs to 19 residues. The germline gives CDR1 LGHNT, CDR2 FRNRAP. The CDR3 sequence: CASGLPPGTGRRSGQPQHF. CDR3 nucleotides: TGTGCTAGTGGTTTGCCACCCGGGACAGGGAGGCGCTCCGGTCAGCCCCAGCATTTT. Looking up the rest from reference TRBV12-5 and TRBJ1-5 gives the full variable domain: DARVTQTPRHKVTEMGQEVTMRCQPILGHNTVFWYRQTMMQGLELLAYFRNRAPLDDSGMPKDRFSAEMPDATLATLKIQPSEPRDSAVYFCASGLPPGTGRRSGQPQHFGDGTRLSIL.

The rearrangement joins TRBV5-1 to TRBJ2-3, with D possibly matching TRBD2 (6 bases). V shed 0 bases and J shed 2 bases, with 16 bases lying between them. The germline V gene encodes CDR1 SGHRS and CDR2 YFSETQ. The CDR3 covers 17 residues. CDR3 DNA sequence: TGCGCCAGCAGCTTGGGTTCGGCTAGCGCAATCACAGATACGCAGTATTTT. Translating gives CASSLGSASAITDTQYF.

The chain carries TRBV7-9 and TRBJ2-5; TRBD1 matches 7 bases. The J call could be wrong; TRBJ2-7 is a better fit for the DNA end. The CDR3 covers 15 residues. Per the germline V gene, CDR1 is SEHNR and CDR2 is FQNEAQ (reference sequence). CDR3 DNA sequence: TGTGCCAGCAGCTCCTCCCGGGGACAGACCTACGAGCAGTACTTC. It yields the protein CASSSSRGQTYEQYF.